This T cell receptor beta chain was identified in a study of blood T cells in healthy people across ages. PCR was performed a second time for roughly 6 to 12 cycles using a sample-barcoded 5' primer and a J-beta primer mix. TCRdb analysed the 5' RACE reads with MiXCR anew, one entry per CDR3 protein. The repertoire holds under 700,000 distinct CDR3 sequences, with 24% as singletons. This clonotype was seen many times. These data also formed part of another study, on T cells of mothers and their children. From that study: cDNA was made from all extracted RNA, roughly 1.4 ug per 15 ul.

This sequence was found in a boy aged 10-17 years in good health. The source material was blood.

CDR3: CASSPPSSYEQYF. The DNA of the CDR3 is TGTGCCAGCTCACCGCCTAGCTCCTACGAGCAGTACTTC. V usage is TRBV18 and J usage is TRBJ2-7; D call uncertain. Germline V lookup: CDR1 KGHSH, CDR2 LQKENI. The CDR3 is made up of 13 amino acids. Trimming cost V 3 bases and J 0 bases, with 6 bases left between them.